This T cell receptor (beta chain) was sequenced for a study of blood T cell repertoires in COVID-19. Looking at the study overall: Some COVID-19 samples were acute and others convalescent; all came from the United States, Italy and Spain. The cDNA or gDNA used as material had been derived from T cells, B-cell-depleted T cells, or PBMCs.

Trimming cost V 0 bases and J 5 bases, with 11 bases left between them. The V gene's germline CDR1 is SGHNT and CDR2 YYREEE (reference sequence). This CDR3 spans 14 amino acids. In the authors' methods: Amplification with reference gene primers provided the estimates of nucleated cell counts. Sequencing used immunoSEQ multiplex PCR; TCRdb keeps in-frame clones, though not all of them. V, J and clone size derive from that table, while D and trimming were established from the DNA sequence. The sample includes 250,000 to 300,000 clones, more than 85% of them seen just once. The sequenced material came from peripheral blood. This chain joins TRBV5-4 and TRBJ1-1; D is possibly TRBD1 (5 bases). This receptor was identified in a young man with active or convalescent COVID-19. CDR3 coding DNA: TGTGCCAGCAGCTTGGAAACTCGGGGGACTGAAGCTTTCTTT. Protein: CASSLETRGTEAFF. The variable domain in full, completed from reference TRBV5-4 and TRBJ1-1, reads ETGVTQSPTHLIKTRGQQVTLRCSSQSGHNTVSWYQQALGQGPQFIFQYYREEENGRGNFPPRFSGLQFPNYSSELNVNALELDDSALYLCASSLETRGTEAFFGQGTRLTVV.